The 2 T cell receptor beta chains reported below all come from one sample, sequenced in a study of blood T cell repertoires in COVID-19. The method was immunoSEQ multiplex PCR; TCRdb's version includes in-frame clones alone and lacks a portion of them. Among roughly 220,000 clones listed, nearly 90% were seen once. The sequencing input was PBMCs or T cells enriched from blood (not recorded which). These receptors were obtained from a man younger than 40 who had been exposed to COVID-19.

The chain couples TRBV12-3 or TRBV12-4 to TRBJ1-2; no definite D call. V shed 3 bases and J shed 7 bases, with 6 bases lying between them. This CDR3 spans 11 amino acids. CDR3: CASSLGSGYTF. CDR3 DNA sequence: TGTGCCAGCAGTTTGGGCAGTGGCTACACCTTC.

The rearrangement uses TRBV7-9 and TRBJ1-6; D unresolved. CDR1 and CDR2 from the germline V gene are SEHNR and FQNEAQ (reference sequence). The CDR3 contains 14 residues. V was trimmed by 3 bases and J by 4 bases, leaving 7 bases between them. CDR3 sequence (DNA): TGTGCCAGCAGCTTGGAACAGTATAATTCACCCCTCCACTTT. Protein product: CASSLEQYNSPLHF.